This is a list of T cell receptor beta chains from one sample in a study of blood T cells in healthy people across ages. TCRdb itself ran the 5' RACE reads through MiXCR, one entry per CDR3 protein. Here the sample spans roughly 2 million distinct CDR3 sequences, roughly 50% being singletons. The sequenced sample was blood. The receptors originated from a woman between 40 and 55 years old in good health. The CDR3 runs from the conserved cysteine through the conserved F or W. A D gene is named only where the DNA matches it firmly. A clone size is listed for some rows: how often the clone was seen (once, few, many), or a class if it is expanded.

D gene	V gene	clone size	J gene	CDR3 DNA	CDR3 protein
.	TRBV29-1	many	TRBJ2-7	TGCAGCGTTGAAGGTCGGGGGTTAACCTCCTACGAGCAGTACTTC	CSVEGRGLTSYEQYF
.	TRBV7-9	few	TRBJ1-1	TGTGCCAGCAGCTTTCAGGGGTCCATGAACACTGAAGCTTTCTTT	CASSFQGSMNTEAFF
TRBD1	TRBV20-1	.	TRBJ2-1	TGCAGTGCTGAGGACAGGGAGTCCTACAATGAGCAGTTCTTC	CSAEDRESYNEQFF
TRBD2	TRBV29-1	.	TRBJ2-3	TGCAGCGTTGAAACAGCGGGGGTTGTCACAGATACGCAGTATTTT	CSVETAGVVTDTQYF
.	TRBV6-2/TRBV6-3	many	TRBJ2-7	TGTGCCAGCAGTGACTTTTCTTACGAGCAGTACTTC	CASSDFSYEQYF
.	TRBV5-1	.	TRBJ2-7	TGCGCCAGCAGCTTGGGTGACAGGTCCCCATCCTACGAGCAGTACTTC	CASSLGDRSPSYEQYF
TRBD2	TRBV2	few	TRBJ2-5	TGTGCCAGCAGTGCCGGACTAGCGGGGGCGACCCAGTACTTC	CASSAGLAGATQYF
.	TRBV5-1	.	TRBJ2-7	TGCGCCAGCAGCTCGGGCGGAGGTGTCGGATACGAGCAGTACTTC	CASSSGGGVGYEQYF
.	TRBV20-1	.	TRBJ1-2	TGCAGTGCTAGAATTGGGCAGGGGAAGGGCTACACCTTC	CSARIGQGKGYTF
TRBD1	TRBV7-2	.	TRBJ2-6	TGTGCCAGCAGCTTAGCAGGGGGCTTCGGGGCCAACGTCCTGACTTTC	CASSLAGGFGANVLTF
TRBD1	TRBV7-2	.	TRBJ2-1	TGTGCCAGCAGCCACCGACAGGGGGCGCGGGGAGCCAATGAGCAGTTCTTC	CASSHRQGARGANEQFF
.	TRBV18	.	TRBJ2-7	TGTGCCAGCTCACCACCTGCAGGGAACCCCTACGAGCAGTACTTC	CASSPPAGNPYEQYF
.	TRBV20-1	few	TRBJ2-7	TGCAGTGCTCGAAGTACGAGGGAGCCTACCTACGAGCAGTACTTC	CSARSTREPTYEQYF
TRBD2	TRBV6-2/TRBV6-3	.	TRBJ2-6	TGTGCCAGCAGCGAGCGGGGGGGCCTTGGGGCCAACGTCCTGACTTTC	CASSERGGLGANVLTF
.	TRBV5-1	.	TRBJ2-1	TGCGCCAGCAGCCCTGGAGGCGGGGGCGTGCAGTTCTTC	CASSPGGGGVQFF
.	TRBV7-8	.	TRBJ1-2	TGTGCCAGCAGCTTACCCGCACCGGAGGGTGGCTACACCTTC	CASSLPAPEGGYTF
.	TRBV10-1	.	TRBJ2-2	TGCGCCAGCAGGAGGGACTCTAACACCGGGGAGCTGTTTTTT	CASRRDSNTGELFF
.	TRBV29-1	.	TRBJ1-2	TGCAGCGTTGAAGGACTGACACGCTATGGCTACACCTTC	CSVEGLTRYGYTF
TRBD1	TRBV7-2	.	TRBJ1-5	TGTGCCAGCAGCTTAATAGGGACAGGGAGGAATCAGCCCCAGCATTTT	CASSLIGTGRNQPQHF
TRBD1	TRBV7-9	.	TRBJ2-3	TGTGCCAGCAGCTTGACAGGGGGCGAGGCAGATACGCAGTATTTT	CASSLTGGEADTQYF
TRBD1	TRBV29-1	.	TRBJ1-2	TGCAGCCTTGGAGGGGGCGCCGGCTATGGCTACACCTTC	CSLGGGAGYGYTF
.	TRBV21-1	.	TRBJ1-6	TGTGCCAGCAGAAAACTCCGGGACAAGCGGGGTTCCCTCCACTTT	CASRKLRDKRGSLHF
TRBD2	TRBV28	.	TRBJ2-1	TGTGCCAGCAGTTTATGGTTTAGCGGGCCGGGGAATGAGCAGTTCTTC	CASSLWFSGPGNEQFF
.	TRBV3-1	few	TRBJ2-3	TGTGCCAGCAGCCAAGATCTTGTGGGGATTAGCACAGATACGCAGTATTTT	CASSQDLVGISTDTQYF
TRBD1	TRBV28	few	TRBJ2-4	TGTGCCAGCAGTTCTCCCCGGACAGGGGGTGCCAAAAACATTCAGTACTTC	CASSSPRTGGAKNIQYF
TRBD1	TRBV29-1	many	TRBJ1-4	TGCAGCGTTGACGGGACAGGGGCTTCAAATGAAAAACTGTTTTTT	CSVDGTGASNEKLFF
.	TRBV6-6	.	TRBJ1-5	TGTGCCAGCAGTTATATGACGGGACCGGAAAATCAGCCCCAGCATTTT	CASSYMTGPENQPQHF
.	TRBV3-1	few	TRBJ2-1	TGTGCCAGCAGCCTCTTTGGGGGTTCCTACAATGAGCAGTTCTTC	CASSLFGGSYNEQFF
.	TRBV7-9	few	TRBJ2-1	TGTGCCAGCAGCTGGGGAGAAGGTTATGAGCAGTTCTTC	CASSWGEGYEQFF
.	TRBV3-1	.	TRBJ2-7	TGTGCCAGCAGCCAAAGGTTTGGGGGAGGTACCCAGTACTTC	CASSQRFGGGTQYF
TRBD1	TRBV27	few	TRBJ1-2	TGTGCCAGCAGTTTTCAGGGGGCGATGGGGGGCTACACCTTC	CASSFQGAMGGYTF
.	TRBV27	many	TRBJ1-5	TGTGCCAGCAGTTTGGGCAGGGGAAATCAGCCCCAGCATTTT	CASSLGRGNQPQHF
.	TRBV20-1	few	TRBJ2-5	TGCAGTGCTAGAGACCCGATTCGGGAGACCCAGTACTTC	CSARDPIRETQYF
.	TRBV20-1	.	TRBJ1-5	TGCAGTGCATGGGACGGGACTAGCAATCAGCCCCAGCATTTT	CSAWDGTSNQPQHF
.	TRBV4-1	few	TRBJ1-5	TGCGCCAGCAGCCAAGGTGTAGTCGATCAGCCCCAGCATTTT	CASSQGVVDQPQHF
.	TRBV7-9	.	TRBJ2-5	TGTGCCAGCAGCTTAGCTAGGGAAGAATACGAGACCCAGTACTTC	CASSLAREEYETQYF
.	TRBV6-5	.	TRBJ2-3	TGTGCCAGCAGCCTCAGGGACTCTGGAGATACGCAGTATTTT	CASSLRDSGDTQYF
.	TRBV28	.	TRBJ2-5	TGTGCCAGCAGTTTCACAGGGGAGGACCAGTACTTC	CASSFTGEDQYF
TRBD1	TRBV24-1	.	TRBJ2-7	TGTGCCACCAGTGACCTCGGACAGGGCACCTACAATGAGCAGTACTTC	CATSDLGQGTYNEQYF
.	TRBV5-1	.	TRBJ2-4	TGCGCCAGCAGCCTTGACAAGGCCCACATTCAGTACTTC	CASSLDKAHIQYF
.	TRBV6-5	.	TRBJ2-2	TGTGCCAGCAGTGGGGTGCCCGGGGAGCTGTTTTTT	CASSGVPGELFF